Reported below is one TCR beta chain. The antigen is unknown. The data are from a study of T cell responses to AZD1222 COVID-19 vaccine. Notes on the study in general: Among the donors, most were white British and more were female, and clonal diversity was possibly underestimated. Only after the peak T cell response were repertoires sampled.

After removal of 0 bases from V and 5 bases from J, the junction contained 8 bases not matched to a gene. CDR1 and CDR2 from the germline V gene are LGHNA and YNFKEQ. The CDR3 length is 17 residues. The repertoire was sequenced with immunoSEQ multiplex PCR; TCRdb's copy has only in-frame clones and lacks some. Among approximately 150,000 clones listed, about 91% were seen once. Both about-4-week and about-12-week second-dose recipients were combined. The material was peripheral blood, obtained 28 days after the second AZD1222 dose. The genes are TRBV4-2 and TRBJ2-1; the match to TRBD2 covers 9 bases. This TCR was sampled from an adult who received the AZD1222 COVID-19 vaccine. DNA for the CDR3: TGTGCCAGCAGCCAAGAACCTCTTAGCGGGGGAGACAATGAGCAGTTCTTC. Translation gives CASSQEPLSGGDNEQFF.